Presented here are 28 T cell receptor beta chains from one specimen sequenced in a study of blood T cell repertoires in COVID-19. Profiling relied on immunoSEQ multiplex PCR, and the TCRdb table lists in-frame clones only, not all of them. The table has some 180,000 clones, over 70% seen once; the top ten hold 7%. Sequencing was carried out using peripheral blood. These receptor sequences come from a middle-aged woman with COVID-19, enrolled during active disease.

The V gene is TRBV9, the J gene TRBJ1-1; D ambiguous. Germline CDR1 is SGDLS and CDR2 is YYNGEE. The CDR3 spans 14 residues. Trimming removed 1 base from V and 1 base from J, with 8 bases in between. The CDR3 loop is CASSVLGGNTEAFF. CDR3 nucleotide sequence: TGTGCCAGCAGCGTACTAGGAGGGAACACTGAAGCTTTCTTT.

The genes are TRBV11-2 and TRBJ2-4; D uncertain. The CDR3 spans 13 residues. V lost 4 bases, J lost 5 bases, and 9 bases lay in between. CDR1 and CDR2 from the germline V gene are SGHAT and FQNNGV. In DNA form, the CDR3 reads TGTGCCAGCAGCTCCACCCAGGAAAACATTCAGTACTTC. This translates into CASSSTQENIQYF.

This clone has more than one count but fewer than ten. V gene TRBV9 combines with J gene TRBJ2-2; 9 bases line up with TRBD2. The germline gives CDR1 SGDLS, CDR2 YYNGEE. The CDR3 spans 15 residues. V lost 5 bases and J lost 4; bases outside the gene matches: 6. CDR3 coding DNA: TGTGCCAGCAGGGGTAGCGGGGGAGTCACCGGGGAGCTGTTTTTT. Translating it yields CASRGSGGVTGELFF.

The gene calls are TRBV5-1 and TRBJ2-7, with 9 bases fitting TRBD1. The CDR3 covers 15 residues. Trimming removed 2 bases from V and 5 bases from J; junction bases left unmatched: 8. Germline V gene sequence: CDR1 SGHRS, CDR2 YFSETQ. The CDR3 nucleotides read TGCGCCAGCAGCTTACCGGGACAGGGTGGTCACGAGCAGTACTTC. As protein: CASSLPGQGGHEQYF. The full variable domain, rest sourced from reference TRBV5-1 and TRBJ2-7, is KAGVTQTPRYLIKTRGQQVTLSCSPISGHRSVSWYQQTPGQGLQFLFEYFSETQRNKGNFPGRFSGRQFSNSRSEMNVSTLELGDSALYLCASSLPGQGGHEQYFGPGTRLTVT.

J is TRBJ2-1 and V is TRBV5-1; the D gene is possibly TRBD1 (6 bases). Trimming took 7 bases from V and 13 from J, leaving 15 bases between them. Germline assignment: CDR1 SGHRS and CDR2 YFSETQ. The CDR3 has 11 residues. CDR3 coding DNA: TGCGCCAGCGCTACAGGGAGCGGTCAGTTCTTC. Its translation is CASATGSGQFF.

V gene TRBV9 combines with J gene TRBJ2-3; 8 nucleotides agree with TRBD1. In germline, CDR1 is SGDLS, CDR2 YYNGEE. V lost 4 bases, J lost 5 bases, and 12 bases stayed unmatched. This CDR3 has 16 residues. The CDR3: CASSPSTGVGGDTQYF. CDR3 in DNA: TGTGCCAGCAGCCCATCGACAGGGGTCGGCGGAGATACGCAGTATTTT.

The genes are TRBV2 and TRBJ2-3; unclear D gene. CDR3 length: 12 residues. Germline values: CDR1 SNHLY, CDR2 FYNNEI. V was pared by 6 bases and J by 4 bases, with 8 bases between. The CDR3 protein is CASRRDSDTQYF. Here the CDR3 DNA reads TGTGCCAGCAGACGAGACTCAGATACGCAGTATTTT.

J is TRBJ2-7 and V is TRBV5-4; 10 nucleotides agree with TRBD1. Germline V lookup: CDR1 SGHNT, CDR2 YYREEE (reference sequence). This CDR3 region has 15 residues. V shed 4 bases, J shed 5 bases, and the junction held 9 bases outside the gene matches. The CDR3 here is CASSPPGTGEHEQYF. CDR3 coding DNA: TGTGCCAGCAGCCCCCCCGGGACAGGGGAACACGAGCAGTACTTC. Complete variable domain (other parts from reference TRBV5-4 and TRBJ2-7): ETGVTQSPTHLIKTRGQQVTLRCSSQSGHNTVSWYQQALGQGPQFIFQYYREEENGRGNFPPRFSGLQFPNYSSELNVNALELDDSALYLCASSPPGTGEHEQYFGPGTRLTVT.

The V gene is TRBV9, the J gene TRBJ1-3; a weak D match, TRBD1 (5 bases). This CDR3 has 16 amino acids. Germline values: CDR1 SGDLS, CDR2 YYNGEE. The V and J ends lost 0 bases and 2 bases respectively, with 12 bases between them. The CDR3 reads CASSVGGGMAGNTIYF. CDR3 coding DNA: TGTGCCAGCAGCGTAGGCGGGGGAATGGCTGGAAACACCATATATTTT.

V is TRBV6-5 and J is TRBJ2-2; TRBD1 might be the D (5 bases). The germline V gene encodes CDR1 MNHEY and CDR2 SVGAGI. Trimming removed 6 bases at V and 1 base at J, with 12 bases between. The CDR3 has 15 amino acids. CDR3 sequence: CASRARTGNTGELFF. The CDR3 DNA reads TGTGCCAGCAGGGCGAGAACAGGGAACACCGGGGAGCTGTTTTTT.

The table lists this clone with a few counts. The gene calls are TRBV19 and TRBJ1-1; perhaps TRBD1 as D (6 bases). CDR1 LNHDA and CDR2 SQIVND come from the germline V gene (reference sequence). This CDR3 spans 15 amino acids. V was shortened by 5 bases and J by 1 base, with 14 bases between the two germline ends. CDR3 sequence reads: CASSSDRSKNTEAFF. DNA for the CDR3: TGTGCCAGTAGTTCCGACAGGTCGAAGAACACTGAAGCTTTCTTT.

The rearrangement joins TRBV6-1 to TRBJ1-5; perhaps TRBD1 as D (5 bases). This CDR3 has 14 amino acids. V gave up 2 bases and J gave up 9 bases, with 14 bases separating them. Germline V gene sequence: CDR1 MNHNS, CDR2 SASEGT. The CDR3 spells CASSESTSGLPQHF. The CDR3 DNA is TGTGCCAGCAGTGAATCGACCTCGGGACTGCCCCAGCATTTT.

The chain is built from TRBV5-1 and TRBJ2-7; 10 nucleotides align to TRBD2. Germline-derived CDR1 and CDR2 are SGHRS and YFSETQ. The CDR3 length is 16 residues. The trim removed 0 bases at V and 3 bases at J, leaving 6 bases unmatched. DNA for the CDR3: TGCGCCAGCAGCTTGGTTAAGCGGGAGGGCAACTACGAGCAGTACTTC. It codes for CASSLVKREGNYEQYF. Based on the CDR3 plus reference TRBV5-1 and TRBJ2-7, the full variable domain is KAGVTQTPRYLIKTRGQQVTLSCSPISGHRSVSWYQQTPGQGLQFLFEYFSETQRNKGNFPGRFSGRQFSNSRSEMNVSTLELGDSALYLCASSLVKREGNYEQYFGPGTRLTVT.

This chain joins TRBV5-1 and TRBJ2-3; TRBD1 matches 7 bases. CDR1 SGHRS and CDR2 YFSETQ come from the germline V gene. Trimming removed 5 bases from V and 4 bases from J; junction bases left unmatched: 13. The CDR3 consists of 16 residues. CDR3 DNA: TGCGCCAGCAGTTTAACTGACAGGGCTTACGCAGATACGCAGTATTTT. Amino acid sequence: CASSLTDRAYADTQYF.

The V call is TRBV12-3 or TRBV12-4, the J call TRBJ1-1, with D uncertain. V shed 7 bases and J shed 1 base, with 7 bases lying between them. This CDR3 has 12 amino acids. The CDR3 bases are TGTGCCAGCAAGTACAGGAACACTGAAGCTTTCTTT. Amino acid sequence: CASKYRNTEAFF.

The chain links TRBV6-5 to TRBJ1-1; 7 bases fit TRBD1. Germline CDR1 is MNHEY and CDR2 is SVGAGI. The CDR3 runs to 14 residues. With 6 bases clipped from V and 4 bases from J, the junction kept 8 bases outside the gene matches. CDR3 sequence: CASRASGDSTEAFF. The CDR3 region has the DNA TGTGCCAGCAGGGCCTCCGGGGACAGCACTGAAGCTTTCTTT.

This clone was seen just once. This chain connects TRBV2 to TRBJ1-6, with a tentative D call TRBD1 (6 bases). Germline CDR1 and CDR2: SNHLY and FYNNEI. Deletions cut 3 bases from V and 7 bases from J, with 10 bases between. The CDR3 spans 14 residues. The CDR3 here is CASSEQQGNSPLHF. The CDR3 coding sequence is TGTGCCAGCAGTGAGCAGCAGGGGAATTCACCCCTCCACTTT. Based on the CDR3 plus reference TRBV2 and TRBJ1-6, the full variable domain is EPEVTQTPSHQVTQMGQEVILRCVPISNHLYFYWYRQILGQKVEFLVSFYNNEISEKSEIFDDQFSVERPDGSNFTLKIRSTKLEDSAMYFCASSEQQGNSPLHFGNGTRLTVT.

This clone was counted only a few times. The CDR3 reads CASSHGRDVNSPLHF. CDR3 bases: TGCGCCAGCAGCCATGGACGGGATGTTAATTCACCCCTCCACTTT. The V and J genes are TRBV5-1 and TRBJ1-6; unclear D gene. Germline V gives CDR1 SGHRS, CDR2 YFSETQ. V was cut by 4 bases and J by 6 bases, with 14 bases left in between. The CDR3 covers 15 residues.

Written as DNA, the CDR3 is TGTGCCAGCAGCCTCCACCCGGAGACCGGGTATGGCTACACCTTC. It encodes CASSLHPETGYGYTF. This chain joins TRBV3-1 (or the pseudogene TRBV3-2) and TRBJ1-2; D not resolved. This CDR3 contains 15 residues. The germline gives CDR1 LGHDT, CDR2 YNNKEL (reference sequence). The V gene lost 4 bases and the J gene lost 5 bases, with 17 bases spanning the gap.

V is TRBV9 and J is TRBJ2-3; no definite D call. Germline V lookup: CDR1 SGDLS, CDR2 YYNGEE. V was shortened by 3 bases and J by 8 bases, with 7 bases between the two germline ends. The CDR3 has 11 residues. The chain's CDR3 is CASSAPGTQYF. The CDR3 coding sequence is TGTGCCAGCAGCGCCCCGGGTACGCAGTATTTT.

The chain combines TRBV4-1 with TRBJ2-7, with 9 bases matching TRBD1. Germline assignment: CDR1 MGHRA and CDR2 YSYEKL. The CDR3 extends over 19 amino acids. The V and J ends lost 2 bases and 1 base, in that order; junction bases with no gene match: 15. The chain's CDR3 is CASSQLIRDRDPGSYEQYF. The CDR3 region has the DNA TGCGCCAGCAGCCAACTTATCCGGGACAGGGACCCTGGTTCCTACGAGCAGTACTTC.

This sequence joins TRBV5-8 and TRBJ2-7, with 7 bases lining up with TRBD1. The trim removed 0 bases at V and 2 bases at J, leaving 5 bases unmatched. Germline V gene data show CDR1 as SGHTS and CDR2 as YDEGEE. The length of the CDR3 is 15 residues. CDR3 DNA: TGTGCCAGCAGCTTGGAGTCAGGGGGTCCCTACGAGCAGTACTTC. Its protein product is CASSLESGGPYEQYF.

The J gene is TRBJ2-7, the V gene TRBV9; a weak D match, TRBD1 (5 bases). The CDR3 is 15 residues long. From germline, CDR1 is SGDLS and CDR2 YYNGEE. Trimming stripped 4 bases from V and 2 bases from J, with 16 bases between. CDR3 nucleotides: TGTGCCAGCAGCCCTGACAGAGCCTGGGCCTACGAGCAGTACTTC. Protein: CASSPDRAWAYEQYF.

The CDR3 reads CASSYQGFTEAFF. Here the CDR3 DNA reads TGTGCCAGCAGTTACCAGGGGTTCACTGAAGCTTTCTTT. The J gene is TRBJ1-1, the V gene TRBV6-5; possibly TRBD1 for D (6 bases). CDR1 and CDR2 (germline): MNHEY, SVGAGI. This CDR3 comprises 13 residues. The ends were cut back, 2 bases at V and 4 bases at J, with 8 bases in the middle.

This clone was counted between two and nine times. V gene TRBV2 combines with J gene TRBJ1-6; 9 bases are a match to TRBD1. The CDR3 runs 16 residues. From germline, CDR1 is SNHLY and CDR2 FYNNEI. The V gene end was trimmed by 10 bases and the J gene end by 7 bases; junction bases not matched to a gene: 14. The CDR3 loop is CATAGTPGTGNSPLHF. The CDR3 DNA reads as TGTGCCACCGCCGGGACACCCGGGACAGGGAATTCACCCCTCCACTTT.

There are a few counts of this clone. The chain combines TRBV5-1 with TRBJ1-3; D not certain. The CDR3 covers 13 residues. Trimming left V 4 bases short and J 4 bases short, with 9 bases between. In germline, CDR1 is SGHRS, CDR2 YFSETQ. This CDR3 reads CASSKTPGNTIYF. The CDR3 region has the DNA TGCGCCAGCAGCAAGACTCCGGGAAACACCATATATTTT.

The chain combines TRBV5-1 with TRBJ2-7; 11 bases agree with TRBD2. The ends lost 0 bases at V and 4 bases at J; junction bases unmatched: 3. Germline V gives CDR1 SGHRS, CDR2 YFSETQ. This CDR3 spans 15 amino acids. The CDR3 loop is CASSLVASGRYEQYF. The CDR3 DNA sequence: TGCGCCAGCAGCTTGGTGGCTAGCGGGAGGTACGAGCAGTACTTC. Combining the CDR3 with reference TRBV5-1 and TRBJ2-7 gives the whole variable domain KAGVTQTPRYLIKTRGQQVTLSCSPISGHRSVSWYQQTPGQGLQFLFEYFSETQRNKGNFPGRFSGRQFSNSRSEMNVSTLELGDSALYLCASSLVASGRYEQYFGPGTRLTVT.

The chain carries TRBV10-1 and TRBJ1-5, with D tentatively TRBD1 (6 bases). Germline V gene data show CDR1 as WNHNN and CDR2 as SYGVQD (reference sequence). With 8 bases removed from V and 6 bases from J, the gap between germline ends came to 14 bases. The CDR3 covers 13 residues. The CDR3 here is CASSNGGAQPQHF. The CDR3 coding sequence is TGCGCCAGCTCAAACGGGGGGGCTCAGCCCCAGCATTTT.